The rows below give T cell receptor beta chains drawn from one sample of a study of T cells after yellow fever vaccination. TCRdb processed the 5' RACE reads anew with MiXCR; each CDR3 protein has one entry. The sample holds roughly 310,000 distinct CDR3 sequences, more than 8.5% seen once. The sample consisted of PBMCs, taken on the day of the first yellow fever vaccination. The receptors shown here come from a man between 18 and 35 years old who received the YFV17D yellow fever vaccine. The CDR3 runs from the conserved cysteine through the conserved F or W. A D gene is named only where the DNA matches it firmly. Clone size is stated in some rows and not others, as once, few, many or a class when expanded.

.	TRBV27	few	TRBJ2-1	CASSPDRLTYNEQFF
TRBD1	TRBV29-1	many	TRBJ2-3	CSVGTGPDTQYF
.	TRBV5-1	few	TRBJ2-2	CASSFLPGGELFF
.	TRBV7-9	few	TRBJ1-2	CASSVQGNYTF
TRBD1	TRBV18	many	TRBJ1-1	CASSATFTGVNTEAFF
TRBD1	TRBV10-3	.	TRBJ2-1	CAINGGQGANEQFF
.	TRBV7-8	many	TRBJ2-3	CASSLAQGPDTQYF
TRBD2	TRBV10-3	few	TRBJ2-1	CAISEVTSEQFF
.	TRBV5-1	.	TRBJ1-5	CASSHGHQGEPQHF
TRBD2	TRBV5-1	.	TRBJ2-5	CASSWTSGVRETQYF
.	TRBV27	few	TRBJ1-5	CASSWGWGSNQPQHF
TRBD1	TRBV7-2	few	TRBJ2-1	CASSPWTGGTEQFF
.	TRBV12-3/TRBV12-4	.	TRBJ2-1	CASSTGSTYNEQFF
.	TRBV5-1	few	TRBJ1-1	CASSPYTMNTEAFF
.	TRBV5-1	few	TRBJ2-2	CASSLDDRQEFSTGELFF
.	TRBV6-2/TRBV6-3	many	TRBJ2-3	CASSYSPQRTDTQYF
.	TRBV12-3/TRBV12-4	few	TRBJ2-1	CASSPTSSYNEQFF
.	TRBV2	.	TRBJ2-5	CASKGPETQYF
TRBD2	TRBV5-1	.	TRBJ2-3	CASSSQRGGPGTQYF
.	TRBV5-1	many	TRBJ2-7	CASSLAPRTVEQYF
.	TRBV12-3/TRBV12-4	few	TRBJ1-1	CASSSPFNTEAFF
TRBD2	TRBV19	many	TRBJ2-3	CASSIRRGGLDTQYF
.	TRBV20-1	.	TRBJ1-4	CSARGWGSDEKLFF
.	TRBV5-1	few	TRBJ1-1	CASSLDGDKSFF
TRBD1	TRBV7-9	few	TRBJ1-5	CASSSSGTGGFDQPQHF
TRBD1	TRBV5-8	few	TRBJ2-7	CASSSRDRGSLYEQYF
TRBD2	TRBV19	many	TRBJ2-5	CASSIRSGGPWETQYF
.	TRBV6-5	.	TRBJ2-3	CASSTWGPHTDTQYF
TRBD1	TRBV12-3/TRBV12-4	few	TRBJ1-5	CASGQGPNQPQHF
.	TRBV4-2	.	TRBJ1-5	CASSQDLQGQPQHF
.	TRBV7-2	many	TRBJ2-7	CASSHPIGRPSYEQYF
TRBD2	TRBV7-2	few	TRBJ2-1	CASSLPGGPFNEQFF
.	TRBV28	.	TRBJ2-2	CASSLTSPRGELFF
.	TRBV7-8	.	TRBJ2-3	CASSWGVRTDTQYF
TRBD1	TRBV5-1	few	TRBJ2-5	CASIPNPGQQETQYF
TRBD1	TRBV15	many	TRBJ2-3	CATGLNRGHADTQYF
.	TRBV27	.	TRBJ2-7	CASSLKVGGYEQYF
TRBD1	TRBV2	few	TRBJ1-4	CASTGQGASNEKLFF
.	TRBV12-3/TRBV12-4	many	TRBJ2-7	CASSPFEGPYEQYF
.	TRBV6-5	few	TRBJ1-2	CASSYRGTTYGYTF
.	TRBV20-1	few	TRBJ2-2	CSARDRGNHGELFF
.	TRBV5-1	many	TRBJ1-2	CASSQDRANYGYTF
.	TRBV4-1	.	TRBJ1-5	CASSQRVLSGNQPQHF
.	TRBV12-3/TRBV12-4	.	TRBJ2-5	CASSLDPGGETQHF
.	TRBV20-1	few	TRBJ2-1	CCARDYKRATYNEQFF
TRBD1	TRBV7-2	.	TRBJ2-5	CASSLVPGQGETQYF
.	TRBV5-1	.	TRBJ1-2	CASSLGGPGTLYGYTF
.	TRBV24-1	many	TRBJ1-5	CATSDPGWSQPQHF
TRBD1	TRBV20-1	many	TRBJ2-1	CSAPRDRGGEQFF
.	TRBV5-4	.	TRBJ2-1	CASSTDGYNEQFF
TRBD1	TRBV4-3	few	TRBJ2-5	CASSQDLQGAKETQYF
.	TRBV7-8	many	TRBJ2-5	CASSPRGFWPQETQYF